The 30 T cell receptor beta chains presented below share a single source sample, sequenced in a study of blood T cell repertoires in COVID-19. Libraries were prepared by immunoSEQ multiplex PCR; TCRdb keeps only in-frame clonotypes and omits some of them. This table has some 100,000 clones, approximately 89% appearing once. Sequencing used peripheral blood. These receptors were collected from a man aged 55 to 70 with acute or convalescent COVID-19.

This chain joins TRBV11-2 and TRBJ2-1; TRBD2 is a possible D gene (6 bases). The ends were cut back, 3 bases at V and 0 bases at J, with 9 bases in the middle. CDR3 size: 15 residues. Germline-derived CDR1 and CDR2 are SGHAT and FQNNGV. The CDR3 coding sequence is TGTGCCAGCAGCTTCGGGGGTAGCTCCTACAATGAGCAGTTCTTC. Residues: CASSFGGSSYNEQFF.

This chain uses TRBV4-1 with TRBJ2-7, with 9 bases identical to TRBD1. V was clipped by 2 bases and J by 6 bases; unmatched bases: 8. Germline V gives CDR1 MGHRA, CDR2 YSYEKL. CDR3 length: 15 residues. CDR3 region: CASSQLPGTGIEQYV. The CDR3 DNA reads as TGCGCCAGCAGCCAACTACCCGGGACAGGGATCGAGCAGTACGTC.

This clone occurred a few times. The chain combines TRBV27 with TRBJ1-5; TRBD1 might be the D (6 bases). V dropped 2 bases and J dropped 4 bases, with 6 bases sitting between them. The CDR3 is 13 amino acids. Germline assignment: CDR1 MNHEY and CDR2 SMNVEV (reference sequence). The CDR3 sequence is CASSLRGNQPQHF. The CDR3 DNA sequence: TGTGCCAGCAGTTTAAGGGGGAATCAGCCCCAGCATTTT.

The J gene is TRBJ2-1, the V gene TRBV11-3, with 9 bases lining up with TRBD2. J was trimmed by 5 bases and V by 5 bases; bases with no gene match: 7. The CDR3 sequence is 15 residues long. Germline V lookup: CDR1 SGHNT, CDR2 YENEEA. The CDR3, as DNA: TGTGCCAGCAGCGCCGGGACTAGCCTAGACAATGAGCAGTTCTTC. Translating gives CASSAGTSLDNEQFF. Drawing the rest from reference TRBV11-3 and TRBJ2-1, the complete variable domain is EAGVVQSPRYKIIEKKQPVAFWCNPISGHNTLYWYLQNLGQGPELLIRYENEEAVDDSQLPKDRFSAERLKGVDSTLKIQPAELGDSAVYLCASSAGTSLDNEQFFGPGTRLTVL.

This chain links TRBV7-6 with TRBJ1-1; no definite D call. CDR3 length: 11 residues. Between the trimmed V and J ends, which lost 5 bases and 7 bases, there was a span of 8 bases. Germline V gene data show CDR1 as SGHVS and CDR2 as FNYEAQ. CDR3 DNA sequence: TGTGCCAGCAGCCAAGGCGGTGAAGCTTTCTTT. This encodes CASSQGGEAFF.

This sequence joins TRBV9 and TRBJ2-3, with 12 bases fitting TRBD1. CDR3 length equals 16 residues. CDR1 is SGDLS and CDR2 is YYNGEE in the germline V gene. The ends lost 0 bases at V and 4 bases at J; junction bases unmatched: 3. The chain's CDR3 is CASSVGGQGAADTQYF. The CDR3 region has the DNA TGTGCCAGCAGCGTAGGGGGACAGGGGGCGGCAGATACGCAGTATTTT.

This chain joins TRBV7-8 and TRBJ2-7, with TRBD2 identical over 15 bases. The CDR3 covers 15 residues. Losses at the gene ends were 3 bases for V and 3 bases for J; bases not matched to a gene: 0. Germline CDR1 reads SGHVS; CDR2 reads FQNEAQ. CDR3 residues: CASSLGLAGGYEQYV. The CDR3 DNA follows: TGTGCCAGCAGCTTGGGACTAGCGGGGGGCTACGAGCAGTACGTC.

The chain employs TRBV10-3 and TRBJ1-5; D gene ambiguous. V lost 2 bases to trimming and J lost 4 bases, with 6 bases between them. This CDR3 spans 13 amino acids. The germline V gene encodes CDR1 ENHRY and CDR2 SYGVKD. The CDR3: CAISEEGNQPQHF. CDR3 nucleotides: TGTGCCATCAGTGAGGAGGGAAATCAGCCCCAGCATTTT.

CDR3 amino acids: CASRSQGYEQYV. CDR3 in DNA: TGTGCCAGCAGATCACAGGGGTACGAGCAGTACGTC. This rearrangement joins TRBV6-5 to TRBJ2-7; 7 nucleotides agree with TRBD1. The germline gives CDR1 MNHEY, CDR2 SVGAGI. CDR3 length: 12 residues. The trim removed 6 bases at V and 4 bases at J, leaving 3 bases unmatched.

The rearrangement links TRBV6-2 or TRBV6-3 to TRBJ1-5, with a possible D match to TRBD1 (6 bases). The CDR3 runs 15 residues. Germline-derived CDR1 and CDR2 are MNHEY and SVGEGT. The V and J ends lost 2 bases and 5 bases respectively, with 13 bases between them. The CDR3 DNA follows: TGTGCCAGCAGTTACGACCGGACAGACTATCAGCCCCAGCATTTT. This sequence encodes CASSYDRTDYQPQHF.

The chain has TRBV2 and TRBJ1-4, with TRBD1 as a possible D gene (5 bases). This CDR3 contains 17 residues. The germline V and J ends were trimmed by 3 bases and 1 base, with 15 bases remaining between them. Looked up from germline, CDR1 is SNHLY and CDR2 is FYNNEI. CDR3 protein: CASSERDRPLTNEKLFF. The CDR3 DNA sequence: TGTGCCAGCAGTGAGCGGGACCGACCGTTAACTAATGAAAAACTGTTTTTT. Drawing the rest from reference TRBV2 and TRBJ1-4, the complete variable domain is EPEVTQTPSHQVTQMGQEVILRCVPISNHLYFYWYRQILGQKVEFLVSFYNNEISEKSEIFDDQFSVERPDGSNFTLKIRSTKLEDSAMYFCASSERDRPLTNEKLFFGSGTQLSVL.

This clone was detected once. V gene TRBV19 combines with J gene TRBJ1-5, with 10 bases identical to TRBD1. Germline V gives CDR1 LNHDA, CDR2 SQIVND (reference sequence). The trim removed 0 bases at V and 3 bases at J, leaving 8 bases unmatched. The CDR3 length is 18 residues. DNA of the CDR3: TGTGCCAGTAGTATAGATCGAGGACAGGGGGGCATCAATCAGCCCCAGCATTTT. The encoded protein is CASSIDRGQGGINQPQHF.

This sequence joins TRBV19 and TRBJ1-1; 8 positions match TRBD1. The CDR3 has 15 amino acids. Germline V gene lookup returns CDR1 LNHDA and CDR2 SQIVND (reference sequence). The trim removed 6 bases at V and 4 bases at J, leaving 10 bases unmatched. The CDR3: CASSPTRTGSTEAFF. CDR3 bases: TGTGCCAGTAGCCCAACCCGGACAGGGAGCACTGAAGCTTTCTTT. Based on the CDR3 plus reference TRBV19 and TRBJ1-1, the full variable domain is DGGITQSPKYLFRKEGQNVTLSCEQNLNHDAMYWYRQDPGQGLRLIYYSQIVNDFQKGDIAEGYSVSREKKESFPLTVTSAQKNPTAFYLCASSPTRTGSTEAFFGQGTRLTVV.

The chain links TRBV6-5 to TRBJ2-6; tentatively, D is TRBD1 (5 bases). Looked up from germline, CDR1 is MNHEY and CDR2 is SVGAGI. This CDR3 comprises 15 residues. The ends were cut back, 7 bases at V and 0 bases at J, with 10 bases in the middle. The CDR3 DNA is TGTGCCAGCATGCTAGACAGCTCTGGGGCCAACGTCCTGACTTTC. Translation gives CASMLDSSGANVLTF.

This clone is medium-sized (0.01 to 0.1%). The V and J genes are TRBV21-1 and TRBJ2-2; the table's D gene call, TRBD2, was not cross checked with the DNA. TRBV21-1 is a pseudogene locus. CDR3 size: 17 residues. The CDR3 region is CASSKVVISKRAGELFF. The CDR3 nucleotides read TGTGCCAGCAGCAAAGTGGTGATTAGCAAAAGAGCCGGGGAGCTGTTTTTT.

The V and J genes are TRBV7-8 and TRBJ2-3; TRBD1 matches 11 bases. There are 15 residues in the CDR3. Trimming cost V 1 base and J 4 bases; bases outside gene matches: 1. CDR1 is SGHVS, CDR2 FQNEAQ, per germline. CDR3 sequence: CASSLVGQGADTQYF. CDR3 DNA: TGTGCCAGCAGCTTAGTGGGACAGGGGGCAGATACGCAGTATTTT.

The chain employs TRBV6-5 and TRBJ1-2, with TRBD1 matching over 8 bases. CDR1 is MNHEY, CDR2 SVGAGI, per germline. V gave up 0 bases and J gave up 0 bases; unmatched junction bases: 3. This CDR3 has 16 residues. Here the CDR3 DNA reads TGTGCCAGCAGTTACTCGACAGGGGCCACTAACTATGGCTACACCTTC. Translated, it gives CASSYSTGATNYGYTF.

J is TRBJ2-1 and V is TRBV7-2; D remains ambiguous. From germline, CDR1 is SGHTA and CDR2 FQGNSA. The CDR3 is 11 amino acids. Trimming stripped 5 bases from V and 4 bases from J, with 3 bases between. The CDR3 DNA follows: TGTGCCAGCAGCGTATACAATGAGCAGTTCTTC. This encodes CASSVYNEQFF.

The chain recombines TRBV5-4 with TRBJ1-4; D is perhaps TRBD1 (5 bases). With 1 base removed from V and 5 bases from J, the gap between germline ends came to 6 bases. The CDR3 has 13 residues. Germline-derived CDR1 and CDR2 are SGHNT and YYREEE (reference sequence). CDR3 sequence: CASSLTGNEKLFF. The CDR3 DNA reads TGTGCCAGCAGCTTGACAGGAAATGAAAAACTGTTTTTT. Filled out from reference TRBV5-4 and TRBJ1-4, the complete variable domain reads ETGVTQSPTHLIKTRGQQVTLRCSSQSGHNTVSWYQQALGQGPQFIFQYYREEENGRGNFPPRFSGLQFPNYSSELNVNALELDDSALYLCASSLTGNEKLFFGSGTQLSVL.

The chain combines TRBV11-2 with TRBJ1-2; D is possibly TRBD1 (5 bases). The germline V gene has CDR1 SGHAT and CDR2 FQNNGV. The V gene lost 5 bases and the J gene lost 4 bases, with 8 bases spanning the gap. This CDR3 contains 12 residues. The DNA of the CDR3 is TGTGCCAGCAGCCATCAGGGCTATGGCTACACCTTC. It encodes CASSHQGYGYTF.

This chain connects TRBV4-1 to TRBJ1-2; tentatively, D is TRBD1 (6 bases). The CDR3 totals 15 residues. CDR1 MGHRA and CDR2 YSYEKL come from the germline V gene. The V gene lost 4 bases and the J gene lost 8 bases, with 20 bases spanning the gap. The CDR3 loop reads CASSPPSAGESGYTF. In DNA, the CDR3 is TGCGCCAGCAGCCCCCCCTCCGCAGGGGAGTCGGGCTACACCTTC.

The chain recombines TRBV7-9 with TRBJ1-2; D not resolved. The V end lost 7 bases, the J end lost 4 bases, and 10 bases lay between the germline ends. CDR1 is SEHNR and CDR2 is FQNEAQ in the germline V gene (reference sequence). There are 12 residues in the CDR3. CDR3 residues: CASNQEGYGYTF. CDR3 sequence (DNA): TGTGCCAGCAACCAAGAGGGCTATGGCTACACCTTC.

The rearrangement joins TRBV19 to TRBJ1-1, with D unclear. This CDR3 spans 12 amino acids. V dropped 3 bases and J dropped 6 bases, with 8 bases sitting between them. Germline-derived CDR1 and CDR2 are LNHDA and SQIVND (reference sequence). The CDR3 is CASSIRGAEAFF. The CDR3 region has the DNA TGTGCCAGTAGTATCCGCGGCGCTGAAGCTTTCTTT.

The rearrangement links TRBV2 to TRBJ2-5; 7 bases fit TRBD2. CDR1 and CDR2 from the germline V gene are SNHLY and FYNNEI. The length of the CDR3 is 11 residues. V shed 1 base, J shed 14 bases, and the junction held 4 bases outside the gene matches. The CDR3 bases are TGTGCCAGCAGTGAAGGAGGACTAGTTTACTTC. It specifies CASSEGGLVYF.

A single count supports this clone. The chain combines TRBV10-2 with TRBJ2-7; 7 bases are shared with TRBD1. Germline CDR1 is WSHSY and CDR2 is SAAADI. The J segment lost 0 bases and the V segment lost 4 bases, leaving 9 bases of the junction unmatched. CDR3 length: 16 amino acids. The CDR3 coding sequence is TGCGCCAGCAGTGCCGTGGGACAGCCACACTCCTACGAGCAGTACTTC. Its translation is CASSAVGQPHSYEQYF.

The chain recombines TRBV5-8 with TRBJ1-4, with D unclear. The CDR3 sequence is 16 residues long. Trimming stripped 5 bases from V and 0 bases from J, with 14 bases between. CDR1 is SGHTS, CDR2 YDEGEE, per germline. This CDR3 reads CASSRDGIATNEKLFF. In DNA, the CDR3 is TGTGCCAGCAGTCGTGACGGGATTGCAACTAATGAAAAACTGTTTTTT.

The gene calls are TRBV19 and TRBJ1-5; D is perhaps TRBD1 (5 bases). Germline loops: CDR1 LNHDA, CDR2 SQIVND (reference sequence). This CDR3 has 13 amino acids. V was clipped by 0 bases and J by 15 bases, with 15 bases between them. The CDR3: CASSIDLEGTPHF. Here the CDR3 DNA reads TGTGCCAGTAGTATAGATCTCGAGGGGACTCCGCATTTT.

This chain links TRBV18 with TRBJ2-5; a weak D match, TRBD1 (6 bases). The CDR3 runs to 15 residues. Deletions cut 6 bases from V and 1 base from J, with 15 bases between. Germline loops: CDR1 KGHSH, CDR2 LQKENI. This CDR3 is CASSQRLGAQETQYF. The CDR3 region has the DNA TGTGCCAGCTCTCAGAGACTGGGGGCCCAAGAGACCCAGTACTTC.

The chain joins TRBV7-3 to TRBJ2-1, with 12 nucleotides matching TRBD2. The J segment lost 7 bases and the V segment lost 1 base, leaving 2 bases of the junction unmatched. This CDR3 spans 15 amino acids. The germline V gene has CDR1 SGHTA and CDR2 FQGTGA. CDR3 protein: CASSLRLAGANEQFF. CDR3 sequence (DNA): TGTGCCAGCAGCTTAAGACTAGCGGGAGCAAATGAGCAGTTCTTC.

The V gene is TRBV6-6, the J gene TRBJ2-5, with D possibly TRBD2 on 6 matching bases. Germline assignment: CDR1 MNHNY and CDR2 SVGAGI (reference sequence). V was cut by 5 bases and J by 1 base, with 8 bases left in between. This CDR3 comprises 13 residues. The CDR3 sequence: CASSGTSQETQYF. For the CDR3, the DNA is TGTGCCAGCAGTGGGACTTCCCAAGAGACCCAGTACTTC.